These T cell receptor beta chains were read from a single sample in a study of graft-versus-host responses after intestinal transplantation. Some clones are missing from TCRdb's copy, which holds only in-frame ones; the method was immunoSEQ multiplex PCR. The top ten hold approximately 4.7% of the sample, which has about 12,000 clones, over 85% seen once. The source material was PBMCs, sampled around 3 years after intestinal transplantation. The receptors originated from a human patient who received an intestinal transplant, so some T cells may come from the graft donor. Both conserved end residues are part of each CDR3. D genes are given only for firm matches. Size values are once, few and many counts, or a class for expanded clones, and some rows have none.

size	D	V	J	CDR3	DNA
once	TRBD2	TRBV6-4	TRBJ2-1	CASSGTSGGYNEQFF	TGTGCCAGCAGTGGAACTAGCGGGGGGTACAATGAGCAGTTCTTC
-	-	TRBV5-1	TRBJ1-4	CASSLGGFNEKLFF	TGCGCCAGCAGCTTGGGCGGCTTCAATGAAAAACTGTTTTTT
-	-	TRBV19	TRBJ1-1	CASSIGTPEAFF	TGTGCCAGTAGTATCGGGACACCTGAAGCTTTCTTT
-	-	TRBV7-6	TRBJ1-5	CASSSDPRGNQPQHF	TGTGCCAGCAGCTCGGACCCCCGGGGCAATCAGCCCCAGCATTTT
-	TRBD1	TRBV6-5	TRBJ1-2	CASSFQGAHGYTF	TGTGCCAGCAGTTTTCAGGGGGCTCATGGCTACACCTTC
-	-	TRBV6-5	TRBJ1-6	CASSYSQGSNSPLHF	TGTGCCAGCAGTTACTCGCAGGGGTCTAATTCACCCCTCCACTTT
-	-	TRBV11-1	TRBJ1-2	CASSLSGGGGYTF	TGTGCCAGCAGCTTAAGTGGCGGGGGAGGCTACACCTTC
-	-	TRBV2	TRBJ2-5	CASAYETQYF	TGTGCCAGCGCTTACGAGACCCAGTACTTC
-	TRBD1	TRBV6-1	TRBJ1-5	CASSEAPGGPAVSNQPQHF	TGTGCCAGCAGTGAAGCGCCAGGGGGCCCAGCCGTTAGCAATCAGCCCCAGCATTTT
-	-	TRBV29-1	TRBJ2-7	CSVPNPEVAYEQYF	TGCAGCGTTCCTAACCCGGAGGTGGCCTACGAGCAGTACTTC
-	-	TRBV20-1	TRBJ2-1	CSQTDYNEQFF	TGCAGTCAGACAGATTACAATGAGCAGTTCTTC
-	TRBD2	TRBV9	TRBJ2-7	CASSPGLAGGHEQYF	TGTGCCAGCAGCCCCGGACTAGCGGGGGGTCACGAGCAGTACTTC
-	-	TRBV6-5	TRBJ1-1	CASSYSPGATEAFF	TGTGCCAGCAGTTACTCGCCGGGGGCAACCGAAGCTTTCTTT
-	-	TRBV25-1	TRBJ1-4	CASSEGRGGLPTNEKLFF	TGTGCCAGCAGTGAAGGGCGGGGTGGACTACCAACTAATGAAAAACTGTTTTTT
-	-	TRBV29-1	TRBJ2-1	CSVVRGVNEQFF	TGCAGCGTTGTTAGGGGGGTTAATGAGCAGTTCTTC
-	-	TRBV9	TRBJ1-5	CASSVGQGGDQPQHF	TGTGCCAGCAGCGTAGGGCAGGGAGGGGATCAGCCCCAGCATTTT
-	-	TRBV6-5	TRBJ1-3	CASKDRGSGNTIYF	TGTGCCAGCAAGGATCGGGGGTCTGGAAACACCATATATTTT
-	TRBD2	TRBV9	TRBJ2-3	CASSVVSGATDTQYF	TGTGCCAGCAGCGTAGTTAGCGGGGCCACAGATACGCAGTATTTT
-	TRBD2	TRBV7-9	TRBJ2-7	CASSLGGMAYEQYF	TGTGCCAGCAGCCTGGGGGGGATGGCCTACGAGCAGTACTTC
-	-	TRBV6-1	TRBJ1-1	CASRDLNRDTEAFF	TGTGCCAGCAGGGACCTGAACAGGGACACTGAAGCTTTCTTT
-	TRBD2	TRBV5-1	TRBJ2-3	CASSSHLAGDTDTQYF	TGCGCCAGCAGCTCCCACCTAGCGGGGGACACAGATACGCAGTATTTT
-	-	TRBV2	TRBJ1-5	CASSDAQPQHF	TGTGCCAGCAGTGATGCTCAGCCCCAGCATTTT